This T cell receptor beta chain was identified in a study of cytomegalovirus exposure and HLA in healthy donors. Findings and limits, study-wide: V segments that were indistinguishable, TRBV6-2 and TRBV6-3 among them, were omitted from analysis. DRB1 showed the most TCR associations and HLA-C the fewest in a later analysis, as rates varied by HLA locus. The authors reported that TCR beta sequences could predict HLA-A and HLA-B alleles. These predictions were accurate for most subjects in the first cohort. In a later analysis, several top co-occurrence clusters appeared linked to parvovirus B19, influenza, CMV and Epstein-Barr virus.

About this clone itself: What it recognizes is unknown.

The CDR3 is 16 amino acids. CDR1 is SGHTA and CDR2 is FQGNSA in the germline V gene. V lost 1 base and J lost 6; bases outside the gene matches: 6. PCR amplification relied on 60 Vbeta primers (plus 13 Jbeta primers). The method was immunoSEQ multiplex PCR; TCRdb's version includes in-frame clones alone and lacks a portion of them. The sample lists about 180,000 clones, approximately 82% occurring once. This clonotype originated in a woman aged 30 to 39 in good health and CMV-seronegative. Sequenced input: PBMCs. The rearrangement links TRBV7-2 to TRBJ2-2; 9 bases map to TRBD2. The CDR3: CASSLVPRGGPGELFF. For the CDR3, the DNA is TGTGCCAGCAGCTTAGTACCGCGGGGGGGCCCCGGGGAGCTGTTTTTT. Full variable domain (rest looked up from reference TRBV7-2 and TRBJ2-2): GAGVSQSPSNKVTEKGKDVELRCDPISGHTALYWYRQSLGQGLEFLIYFQGNSAPDKSGLPSDRFSAERTGGSVSTLTIQRTQQEDSAVYLCASSLVPRGGPGELFFGEGSRLTVL.